Presented here are 22 T cell receptor beta chains from one specimen sequenced in a study of T cell repertoires in cytomegalovirus infection. Their antigens remain unidentified. Using its own MiXCR run on the reads, TCRdb lists one record per CDR3 protein. The data hold 250,000 to 300,000 distinct CDR3 sequences, with about 20% observed a single time. This sample comprised cultured PBMCs, obtained from culture after CMV antigen stimulation. The source of these receptors is a human donor in good health (CMV status not recorded). Some clones in this sample may be carry-over from other donors' samples.

This clonotype was recorded a few times. The chain's CDR3 is CASTVGQLYGYTF. Here the CDR3 DNA reads TGTGCCAGCACCGTAGGACAACTCTATGGCTACACCTTC. This chain uses TRBV6-2 or TRBV6-3 with TRBJ1-2, with a possible D match to TRBD1 (5 bases). The CDR3 is made up of 13 amino acids. Germline CDR1 and CDR2: MNHEY and SVGEGT. V was cut by 7 bases and J by 4 bases, with 13 bases left in between.

This clonotype was recorded many times. V is TRBV6-6 and J is TRBJ2-1; TRBD2 matches 8 bases. Germline V CDR1 and CDR2: MNHNY, SVGAGI (reference sequence). With V trimmed by 0 bases and J by 6 bases, 4 bases remained unmatched. This CDR3 has 15 amino acids. Here the CDR3 reads CASSYSGGRSNEQFF. CDR3 sequence (DNA): TGTGCCAGCAGTTACTCGGGCGGGAGGAGCAATGAGCAGTTCTTC.

This clonotype was found a few times. The rearrangement uses TRBV6-7 and TRBJ2-1, with 7 bases fitting TRBD1. TRBV6-7 is an ORF, with its function uncertain. CDR3 length: 13 residues. V was pared by 11 bases and J by 0 bases, with 4 bases of the junction left unmatched. CDR3: CACRDSSYNEQFF. In DNA, the CDR3 is TGTGCCTGCCGGGACAGCTCCTACAATGAGCAGTTCTTC.

Many counts were recorded for this clonotype. The J gene is TRBJ2-7, the V gene TRBV7-2, with D possibly being TRBD2 (6 bases). Between the trimmed V and J ends, which lost 1 base and 4 bases, there was a span of 23 bases. Per the germline V gene, CDR1 is SGHTA and CDR2 is FQGNSA. The CDR3 extends over 18 amino acids. The DNA of the CDR3 is TGTGCCAGCAGCTTAGGATTATTGGGGGAGGTCGTCGTATACGAGCAGTACTTC. Amino acids: CASSLGLLGEVVVYEQYF. The full variable domain, in which reference TRBV7-2 and TRBJ2-7 provide the parts outside the CDR3, is GAGVSQSPSNKVTEKGKDVELRCDPISGHTALYWYRQSLGQGLEFLIYFQGNSAPDKSGLPSDRFSAERTGGSVSTLTIQRTQQEDSAVYLCASSLGLLGEVVVYEQYFGPGTRLTVT.

This clonotype appeared many times. This chain connects TRBV19 to TRBJ1-5; the D gene is possibly TRBD1 (5 bases). The ends were cut back, 3 bases at V and 5 bases at J, with 14 bases in the middle. The CDR3 consists of 15 residues. CDR1 is LNHDA and CDR2 is SQIVND in the germline V gene (reference sequence). The CDR3 reads CASSIAGKVDQPQHF. For the CDR3, the DNA is TGTGCCAGTAGTATTGCAGGGAAGGTCGATCAGCCCCAGCATTTT.

This clonotype is labeled as medium-sized (0.01 to 0.1%). The rearrangement links TRBV7-6 to TRBJ2-5, with D tentatively TRBD1 (5 bases). V shed 8 bases and J shed 7 bases, with 23 bases lying between them. The germline CDR1 and CDR2 sequences are SGHVS and FNYEAQ. The CDR3 sequence is 15 residues long. CDR3 coding DNA: TGTGCCAGCCGTCAGGGAATTAATAGTGAAGGGACCCAGTACTTC. Encoded protein: CASRQGINSEGTQYF.

CDR3: CASSGDRSSYEQYF. The CDR3 DNA follows: TGTGCCAGCAGTGGAGACCGTAGCTCCTACGAGCAGTACTTC. The J gene is TRBJ2-7, the V gene TRBV2; D is unclear. The CDR3 length is 14 residues. The germline V and J ends were trimmed by 4 bases and 0 bases, with 10 bases remaining between them. Per the germline V gene, CDR1 is SNHLY and CDR2 is FYNNEI.

This clonotype was detected many times. The V gene is TRBV12-3 or TRBV12-4, the J gene TRBJ1-2, with TRBD1 matching 9 bases. The CDR3 loop spans 16 amino acids. V lost 3 bases, J lost 3 bases, and 8 bases stayed unmatched. CDR3 nucleotides: TGTGCCAGCAGTTTCACCCACAGGGGGCTAGACTATGGCTACACCTTC. It codes for CASSFTHRGLDYGYTF.

The chain employs TRBV11-2 and TRBJ2-1; the match to TRBD1 covers 8 bases. The CDR3 has 17 residues. The V segment lost 2 bases and the J segment 4 bases; nucleotides outside the gene matches: 10. Germline values: CDR1 SGHAT, CDR2 FQNNGV. The CDR3 sequence: CASSLFAGTGKYNEQFF. The CDR3 DNA reads as TGTGCCAGCAGCTTATTCGCAGGGACAGGCAAATACAATGAGCAGTTCTTC. The entire variable domain, with the rest obtained from reference TRBV11-2 and TRBJ2-1, is as follows: EAGVAQSPRYKIIEKRQSVAFWCNPISGHATLYWYQQILGQGPKLLIQFQNNGVVDDSQLPKDRFSAERLKGVDSTLKIQPAKLEDSAVYLCASSLFAGTGKYNEQFFGPGTRLTVL.

The rearrangement uses TRBV12-3 or TRBV12-4 and TRBJ1-1; tentatively, D is TRBD1 (5 bases). V shed 6 bases and J shed 3 bases, with 11 bases lying between them. The CDR3 loop spans 13 amino acids. CDR3 region: CASSRGDYTEAFF. CDR3 coding DNA: TGTGCCAGCAGCCGGGGGGACTACACTGAAGCTTTCTTT.

The table lists this clonotype with a count of one. This chain joins TRBV29-1 and TRBJ2-3, with D unclear. CDR3 length: 17 amino acids. Trimming shortened V by 0 bases and J by 4 bases, and 20 bases separated the two germline ends. The germline V gene encodes CDR1 SQVTM and CDR2 ANQGSEA. CDR3 in amino acids: CSVEEVQGSQASDTQYF. The CDR3 DNA reads TGCAGCGTTGAAGAGGTACAAGGCTCCCAGGCGTCAGATACGCAGTATTTT.

The gene calls are TRBV7-3 and TRBJ2-1; possibly TRBD2 for D (5 bases). Germline assignment: CDR1 SGHTA and CDR2 FQGTGA. CDR3 length: 16 residues. V dropped 5 bases and J dropped 6 bases, with 20 bases sitting between them. This chain's CDR3 is CASSPARASPSNEQFF. In DNA, the CDR3 is TGTGCCAGCAGCCCCGCTCGGGCTAGCCCCTCCAATGAGCAGTTCTTC.

The chain employs TRBV9 and TRBJ2-1, with a weak D call TRBD2 (6 bases). The CDR3 length is 19 residues. Germline lookup yields CDR1 SGDLS and CDR2 YYNGEE. V dropped 3 bases and J dropped 3 bases, with 25 bases sitting between them. The CDR3 here is CASSGGGGVRASDYNEQFF. Written as DNA, the CDR3 is TGTGCCAGCAGCGGTGGAGGAGGGGTAAGGGCTAGCGACTACAATGAGCAGTTCTTC.

The gene calls are TRBV10-3 and TRBJ2-7; D perhaps matches TRBD2 (8 bases). The germline V gene encodes CDR1 ENHRY and CDR2 SYGVKD. This CDR3 has 18 residues. The V gene lost 10 bases and the J gene lost 3 bases, with 31 bases spanning the gap. CDR3 nucleotide sequence: TGTGCCACCAAGTCCCGGGAGGGGGCTAGCCCCGTCCACTACGAGCAGTACTTC. Its translation is CATKSREGASPVHYEQYF.

The genes are TRBV7-2 and TRBJ2-7, with D perhaps matching TRBD2 (5 bases). This CDR3 contains 14 residues. The germline V gene has CDR1 SGHTA and CDR2 FQGNSA. Trimming pared 2 bases from V and 3 bases from J, leaving 11 bases between. Written as DNA, the CDR3 is TGTGCCAGCAGCTTATCTCGGGGTTTCTACGAGCAGTACTTC. Translated, it gives CASSLSRGFYEQYF.

This clonotype was seen ten or more times. The chain combines TRBV7-6 with TRBJ2-3, with D uncertain. Trimming cost V 3 bases and J 0 bases, with 7 bases left between them. CDR3 length: 14 amino acids. The V gene's germline CDR1 is SGHVS and CDR2 FNYEAQ. For the CDR3, the DNA is TGTGCCAGCAGCTTCGCCGGGAGCACAGATACGCAGTATTTT. Its translation is CASSFAGSTDTQYF.

This clonotype appeared a few times. The chain has TRBV7-2 and TRBJ2-3; D is undetermined. Trimming shortened V by 7 bases and J by 4 bases, and 6 bases separated the two germline ends. Germline lookup yields CDR1 SGHTA and CDR2 FQGNSA. The CDR3 sequence is 11 residues long. The DNA of the CDR3 is TGTGCCAGCAATTTTGCAGATACGCAGTATTTT. Its translation is CASNFADTQYF. The full variable domain, rest sourced from reference TRBV7-2 and TRBJ2-3, is GAGVSQSPSNKVTEKGKDVELRCDPISGHTALYWYRQSLGQGLEFLIYFQGNSAPDKSGLPSDRFSAERTGGSVSTLTIQRTQQEDSAVYLCASNFADTQYFGPGTRLTVL.

CDR3 DNA sequence: TGCGCCAGCAGCCTCACTCCCAGACAGGGAGAAGCTTTCTTT. Translated, it gives CASSLTPRQGEAFF. The rearrangement joins TRBV4-3 to TRBJ1-1; 7 bases agree with TRBD1. The J segment lost 8 bases and the V segment lost 4 bases, leaving 10 bases of the junction unmatched. The germline V gene has CDR1 LGHNA and CDR2 YSLEER. The CDR3 is 14 amino acids.

The chain recombines TRBV29-1 with TRBJ1-2, with D maybe TRBD1 (5 bases). CDR3 size: 13 residues. Germline CDR1 and CDR2: SQVTM and ANQGSEA. V gave up 4 bases and J gave up 8 bases, with 17 bases separating them. As DNA, the CDR3 is TGCAGCGTTGGGTTTGGGGGAAAGGAAGGCTACACCTTC. Amino acid sequence: CSVGFGGKEGYTF.

The rearrangement uses TRBV7-9 and TRBJ1-1; the D is unclear. Trimming stripped 2 bases from V and 0 bases from J, with 16 bases between. Germline loops: CDR1 SEHNR, CDR2 FQNEAQ (reference sequence). This CDR3 is built from 17 residues. This chain's CDR3 is CASSLPQDGGVNTEAFF. The CDR3 DNA is TGTGCCAGCAGCTTACCCCAGGACGGAGGAGTGAACACTGAAGCTTTCTTT.

The rearrangement uses TRBV29-1 and TRBJ2-1, with D perhaps matching TRBD2 (5 bases). V was shortened by 4 bases and J by 10 bases, with 11 bases between the two germline ends. Germline V gives CDR1 SQVTM, CDR2 ANQGSEA. The CDR3 is 11 residues long. CDR3 sequence reads: CSVVGASEQFF. CDR3 coding DNA: TGCAGCGTTGTGGGAGCTTCCGAGCAGTTCTTC.

V and J are TRBV28 and TRBJ2-1; D not certain. Per the germline V gene, CDR1 is MDHEN and CDR2 is SYDVKM. The CDR3 spans 14 residues. Trimming took off 5 bases at V and 9 bases at J, with 17 bases between the two ends. CDR3 coding DNA: TGTGCCAGCAGTGACTTGGGCCCAGTAAGTGAGCAGTTCTTC. Protein: CASSDLGPVSEQFF.